This T cell receptor beta chain was captured by sequencing in a study of T cells in Graves' hyperthyroidism and ophthalmopathy. Graves' hyperthyroidism qualified as stable when ophthalmopathy did not progress within 18 months. Authors of the study amplified TCR beta CDR3 regions from RNA transcripts. In the first-round RT-PCR of the TCR CDR3, the HTBI primer set was used. Via MiXCR, TCRdb re-called the multiplex PCR reads, giving one row per CDR3 protein. Here the sample spans roughly 800,000 distinct CDR3 sequences, 35% to 40% being singletons. The CDR3 consists of 16 residues. Trimming removed 5 bases at V and 5 bases at J, with 24 bases between. CDR1 is DFQATT and CDR2 is SNEGSKA in the germline V gene (reference sequence).

This chain links TRBV20-1 with TRBJ1-1; a weak D match, TRBD1 (5 bases). This clonotype originated in a man between 18 and 35 years old with Graves' hyperthyroidism. Sequenced material: blood. CDR3 in DNA: TGCAGTGCTCCCTCCCGCAGGTCTTCCGGGGGGACTGAAGCTTTCTTT. Translation: CSAPSRRSSGGTEAFF.